This TCR beta chain was sequenced for a study of blood T cells in healthy people across ages. Overall study: T cells yielded about one barcoded beta molecule per two cells through template switching.

About this clonotype itself: The antigen remains undetermined.

Whole-study findings and limits: The recorded TCR beta diversity per million T cells decreased in a roughly linear manner with age.

Together with a sample-barcoded 5' primer, a J-beta primer mix was included in a second PCR lasting about 7 to 12 cycles. TCRdb re-called the 5' RACE reads through MiXCR, storing one row per CDR3 protein. The data contain 1.2 million to 1.5 million distinct CDR3 sequences, approximately 59% of them singletons. The CDR3 is 19 amino acids. The sample taken for sequencing was blood. The sequence derives from a man between 18 and 35 years old in good health. The chain couples TRBV21-1 to TRBJ1-4; the D segment call TRBD1 is taken from the table without a DNA check. TRBV21-1 represents a pseudogene. CDR3 in DNA: TGTGCCAGCAGCAAAGCGACAGAATCCCGACCACCGACTAATGAAAAACTGTTTTTT. Its protein is CASSKATESRPPTNEKLFF.